The 21 T cell receptor beta chains presented below share a single source sample, sequenced in a study of blood T cell repertoires in COVID-19 (dated by TCRdb to about 2020). To prepare the library, the immunoSEQ multiplex PCR assay was applied. TCRdb holds this immuneACCESS table with in-frame rearrangements only. Some clones are missing; in checked studies, unresolved V genes explain under half, and the rest has no known cause. Within this sample are fewer than 250,000 clones, with roughly 88% of them counted one time only. The ten top clones hold roughly 15% of the sample. Sequenced: PBMCs or T cells enriched from blood (not recorded which). These receptors came from a woman aged 45-65 years with acute COVID-19.

The chain couples TRBV6-5 to TRBJ2-1; perhaps TRBD2 as D (5 bases). Per the germline V gene, CDR1 is MNHEY and CDR2 is SVGAGI. With 5 bases removed from V and 7 bases from J, the gap between germline ends came to 9 bases. This CDR3 contains 12 residues. In nucleotides, the CDR3 is TGTGCCAGCAGTACTAGGAGGAATGAGCAGTTCTTC. Its translation: CASSTRRNEQFF.

The chain carries TRBV11-2 and TRBJ2-4, with D possibly matching TRBD1 (6 bases). Germline V gene sequence: CDR1 SGHAT, CDR2 FQNNGV. The CDR3 extends over 14 amino acids. The V end lost 4 bases, the J end lost 6 bases, and 13 bases lay between the germline ends. CDR3 sequence (DNA): TGTGCCAGCAGCTGGGTAGGACAGAGAAACATTCAGTACTTC. Translating gives CASSWVGQRNIQYF.

The chain has TRBV4-2 and TRBJ2-3; D unresolved. This CDR3 is built from 15 residues. Germline assignment: CDR1 LGHNA and CDR2 YNFKEQ. Trimming pared 8 bases from V and 1 base from J, leaving 16 bases between. The chain's CDR3 is CASATSLGGTDTQYF. Written as DNA, the CDR3 is TGTGCCAGCGCTACCTCTCTCGGAGGCACAGATACGCAGTATTTT.

V usage is TRBV7-9 and J usage is TRBJ2-2; 9 bases are shared with TRBD2. The CDR3 length is 16 residues. CDR1 SEHNR and CDR2 FQNEAQ come from the germline V gene (reference sequence). The V segment lost 5 bases and the J segment 2 bases; nucleotides outside the gene matches: 6. The CDR3 loop is CASSRPGTSNTGELFF. CDR3 nucleotide sequence: TGTGCCAGCAGCCGCCCCGGGACTAGCAACACCGGGGAGCTGTTTTTT.

This chain connects TRBV5-1 to TRBJ2-3; D ambiguous. With 0 bases removed from V and 8 bases from J, the gap between germline ends came to 13 bases. Germline assignment: CDR1 SGHRS and CDR2 YFSETQ. The CDR3 totals 14 residues. The CDR3 coding sequence is TGCGCCAGCAGCTTGGCCCTGGGCGAGAGTACGCAGTATTTT. This translates into CASSLALGESTQYF.

The chain has TRBV14 and TRBJ2-1; 13 bases are shared with TRBD2. Germline trimming cut 3 bases from V and 4 bases from J; bases unmatched to any gene: 9. The CDR3 has 18 residues. Germline assignment: CDR1 SGHDN and CDR2 FVKESK. CDR3 region: CASSHKYGLAGDYNEQFF. In nucleotides, the CDR3 is TGTGCCAGCAGCCACAAGTATGGACTAGCGGGAGATTACAATGAGCAGTTCTTC.

V usage is TRBV4-3 and J usage is TRBJ2-1; TRBD2 matches at 15 bases. There are 18 residues in the CDR3. Per germline, CDR1 LGHNA and CDR2 YSLEER. V lost 4 bases, J lost 7 bases, and 11 bases stayed unmatched. The CDR3 nucleotides read TGCGCCAGCAGCCTTCTGCCATGGGGGACTAGCGGGAGGAATGAGCAGTTCTTC. It translates to CASSLLPWGTSGRNEQFF.

This chain joins TRBV27 and TRBJ1-4; 7 nucleotides agree with TRBD1. This CDR3 comprises 14 residues. Trimming took 7 bases from V and 11 from J; bases not matched to a gene: 13. The germline V gene has CDR1 MNHEY and CDR2 SMNVEV (reference sequence). The CDR3 sequence: CASNDRTSRGKLFF. CDR3 sequence (DNA): TGTGCCAGCAACGACAGAACTAGCAGGGGGAAACTGTTTTTT.

The chain joins TRBV30 to TRBJ2-2, with a weak D call TRBD2 (7 bases). The CDR3 loop spans 17 amino acids. Germline V gene sequence: CDR1 GTSNPN, CDR2 SVGIG (reference sequence). With 1 base removed from V and 5 bases from J, the gap between germline ends came to 20 bases. The CDR3 DNA sequence: TGTGCCTGGAGTGCCCCTTTTGGGGGGGCCGGGACCGGGGAGCTGTTTTTT. Its protein product is CAWSAPFGGAGTGELFF.

This chain uses TRBV7-2 with TRBJ1-2; 7 nucleotides agree with TRBD1. The CDR3 consists of 14 residues. V lost 9 bases to trimming and J lost 7 bases; unmatched junction nucleotides: 14. Germline loops: CDR1 SGHTA, CDR2 FQGNSA. The CDR3 DNA is TGTGCCAGTCGACGACAGGGAGGTGTTAGTGGCTACACCTTC. Its translation: CASRRQGGVSGYTF.

In DNA form, the CDR3 reads TGTGCCACCCCGGGGAGCAAAGGGATTCAAGAGACCCAGTACTTC. This translates into CATPGSKGIQETQYF. The chain couples TRBV21-1 to TRBJ2-5; no DNA check was done on the table's D call, TRBD2. TRBV21-1 is a pseudogene segment. The CDR3 has 15 residues.

The count of this clone is one. The chain recombines TRBV6-5 with TRBJ2-1; no clear D gene. V was shortened by 2 bases and J by 1 base, with 6 bases between the two germline ends. The CDR3 is 14 amino acids. CDR1 and CDR2 from the germline V gene are MNHEY and SVGAGI. The CDR3 DNA reads TGTGCCAGCAGTTACCTTCGGTCCTACAATGAGCAGTTCTTC. Its protein is CASSYLRSYNEQFF.

The chain joins TRBV19 to TRBJ2-3, with 10 bases that match TRBD2. There are 16 residues in the CDR3. Germline CDR1 is LNHDA and CDR2 is SQIVND (reference sequence). With V trimmed by 6 bases and J by 6 bases, 12 bases remained unmatched. CDR3 loop: CASSTRTSGGSDTQYF. The CDR3 DNA reads TGTGCCAGTAGCACACGGACTAGCGGTGGTTCGGATACGCAGTATTTT.

The sample holds one count of this clone. This rearrangement joins TRBV30 to TRBJ1-2; 8 bases map to TRBD1. J lost 2 bases, V lost 6 bases, and 8 bases had no gene match. Germline CDR1 reads GTSNPN; CDR2 reads SVGIG (reference sequence). This CDR3 contains 14 residues. The CDR3 DNA follows: TGTGCCTGTCACAGGGGGTACTTCAACTATGGCTACACCTTC. Amino acid sequence: CACHRGYFNYGYTF.

This chain uses TRBV7-7 with TRBJ2-1, with D unclear. The CDR3 is 14 amino acids. V was cut by 0 bases and J by 5 bases, with 8 bases left in between. Germline V lookup: CDR1 SSHAT, CDR2 FNYEAQ (reference sequence). Written as DNA, the CDR3 is TGTGCCAGCAGCTTAGCTGGAGCCCACAATGAGCAGTTCTTC. Translating gives CASSLAGAHNEQFF.

For the CDR3, the DNA is TGTGCCAGCAGCGCCCGACAGGGACTTGGCTACACCTTC. It translates to CASSARQGLGYTF. V usage is TRBV27 and J usage is TRBJ1-2; 7 bases align to TRBD1. Germline V CDR1 and CDR2: MNHEY, SMNVEV (reference sequence). This CDR3 has 13 amino acids. V shed 6 bases, J shed 7 bases, and the junction held 8 bases outside the gene matches.

The chain employs TRBV4-3 and TRBJ2-2; 7 nucleotides match TRBD2. Germline CDR1 and CDR2: LGHNA and YSLEER. V shed 0 bases, J shed 6 bases, and the junction held 4 bases outside the gene matches. This CDR3 region has 15 residues. CDR3 coding DNA: TGCGCCAGCAGCCAAGATGCGGGAGTCCCCGGGGAGCTGTTTTTT. Protein sequence: CASSQDAGVPGELFF.

The chain recombines TRBV6-9 with TRBJ2-2, with 7 bases lining up with TRBD1. This CDR3 region has 15 residues. After removal of 10 bases from V and 5 bases from J, the junction contained 13 bases not matched to a gene. CDR1 is MNHGY, CDR2 SVAAGI, per germline. The CDR3 DNA reads as TGTGCCACAAAGACAGGGTGGTTTTGGACCGGGGAGCTGTTTTTT. As protein: CATKTGWFWTGELFF.

V gene TRBV18 combines with J gene TRBJ2-5; D is perhaps TRBD1 (6 bases). Trimming removed 5 bases from V and 3 bases from J, with 13 bases in between. CDR1 is KGHSH, CDR2 LQKENI, per germline. The CDR3 is 14 amino acids. CDR3 amino acids: CASSSVQGKETQYF. CDR3 DNA: TGTGCCAGCTCATCCGTACAGGGCAAAGAGACCCAGTACTTC.

The chain couples TRBV19 to TRBJ2-6, with D possibly matching TRBD2 (5 bases). V lost 7 bases to trimming and J lost 2 bases, with 9 bases between them. The germline V gene encodes CDR1 LNHDA and CDR2 SQIVND (reference sequence). The length of the CDR3 is 14 residues. The CDR3 loop is CASTTSTGANVLTF. The CDR3 DNA reads as TGTGCCAGTACTACTAGTACTGGGGCCAACGTCCTGACTTTC.

The V call is TRBV2, the J call TRBJ2-3; a possible D gene is TRBD2 (6 bases). CDR3 length: 14 amino acids. Between the trimmed V and J ends, which lost 7 bases and 6 bases, there was a span of 17 bases. Germline CDR1 and CDR2: SNHLY and FYNNEI. The CDR3 is CASMGRDWEDTQYF. DNA of the CDR3: TGTGCCAGCATGGGGCGGGACTGGGAGGATACGCAGTATTTT.